The sample holds one count of the clone carrying this T cell receptor beta chain. The data were taken from a study of shared T cell receptors in the human thymus. This CDR3 region has 12 residues. Germline V gene sequence: CDR1 MNHNS, CDR2 SASEGT. The V gene lost 6 bases and the J gene lost 2 bases, with 8 bases spanning the gap. Some clones are missing from TCRdb's copy, which holds only in-frame ones; the method was immunoSEQ multiplex PCR. The sample holds approximately 68,000 clones, 90% to 95% seen once. The sequenced sample consisted of thymocytes. The J gene is TRBJ2-7, the V gene TRBV6-1, with D possibly being TRBD1 (6 bases). This sequence originates from a human donor. CDR3 residues: CASRQGAYEQYF. The CDR3 region has the DNA TGTGCCAGCAGACAGGGCGCCTACGAGCAGTACTTC.